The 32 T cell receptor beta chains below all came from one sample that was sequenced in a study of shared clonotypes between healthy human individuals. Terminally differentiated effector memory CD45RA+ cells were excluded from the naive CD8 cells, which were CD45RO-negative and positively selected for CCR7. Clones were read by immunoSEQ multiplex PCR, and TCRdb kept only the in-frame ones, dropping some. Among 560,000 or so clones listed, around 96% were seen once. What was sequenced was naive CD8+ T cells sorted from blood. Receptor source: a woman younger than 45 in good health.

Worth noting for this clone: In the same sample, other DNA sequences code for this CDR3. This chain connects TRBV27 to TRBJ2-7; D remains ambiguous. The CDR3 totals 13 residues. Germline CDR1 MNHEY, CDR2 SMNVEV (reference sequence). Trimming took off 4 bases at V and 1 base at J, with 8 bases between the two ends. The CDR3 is CASSSGSSYEQYF. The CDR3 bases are TGTGCCAGCAGTTCCGGGTCGTCCTACGAGCAGTACTTC.

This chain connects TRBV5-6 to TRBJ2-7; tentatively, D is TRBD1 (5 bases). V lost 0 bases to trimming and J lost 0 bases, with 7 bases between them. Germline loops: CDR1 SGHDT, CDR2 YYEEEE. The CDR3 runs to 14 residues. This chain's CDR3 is CASSLDQGSYEQYF. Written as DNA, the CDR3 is TGTGCCAGCAGCTTGGACCAGGGCTCCTACGAGCAGTACTTC.

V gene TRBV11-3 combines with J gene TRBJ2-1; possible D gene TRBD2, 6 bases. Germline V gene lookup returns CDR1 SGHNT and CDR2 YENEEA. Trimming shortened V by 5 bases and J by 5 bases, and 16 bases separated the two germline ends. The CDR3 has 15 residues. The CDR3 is CASSPEGRLDNEQFF. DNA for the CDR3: TGTGCCAGCAGCCCGGAGGGCCGCTTGGACAATGAGCAGTTCTTC.

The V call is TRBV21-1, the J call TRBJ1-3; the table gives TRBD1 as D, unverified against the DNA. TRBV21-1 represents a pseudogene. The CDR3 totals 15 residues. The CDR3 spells CASSPRQVRGNTIYF. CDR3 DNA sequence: TGTGCCAGCAGCCCCCGACAGGTTAGGGGAAACACCATATATTTT.

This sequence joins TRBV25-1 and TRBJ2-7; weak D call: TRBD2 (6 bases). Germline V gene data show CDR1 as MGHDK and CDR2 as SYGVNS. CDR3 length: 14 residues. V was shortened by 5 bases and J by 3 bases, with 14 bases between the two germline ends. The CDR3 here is CASSWAGGNYEQYF. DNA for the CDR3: TGTGCCAGCAGTTGGGCTGGAGGGAACTACGAGCAGTACTTC.

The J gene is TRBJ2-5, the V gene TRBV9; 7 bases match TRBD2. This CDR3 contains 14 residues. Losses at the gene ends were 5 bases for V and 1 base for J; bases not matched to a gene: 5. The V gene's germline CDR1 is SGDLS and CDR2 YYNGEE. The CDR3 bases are TGTGCCAGCAGTCGAAGCGGGACCCAAGAGACCCAGTACTTC. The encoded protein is CASSRSGTQETQYF.

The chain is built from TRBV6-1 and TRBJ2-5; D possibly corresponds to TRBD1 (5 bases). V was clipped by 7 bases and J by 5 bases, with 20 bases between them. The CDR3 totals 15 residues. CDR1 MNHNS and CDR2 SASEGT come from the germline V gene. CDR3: CASNDLDIGRETQYF. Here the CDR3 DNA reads TGTGCCAGCAACGATTTGGACATTGGTAGGGAGACCCAGTACTTC.

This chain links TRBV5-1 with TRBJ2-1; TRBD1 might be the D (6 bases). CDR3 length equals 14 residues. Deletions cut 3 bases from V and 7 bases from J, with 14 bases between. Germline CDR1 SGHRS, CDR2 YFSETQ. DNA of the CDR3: TGCGCCAGCAGCTGGCGAGGGGGTCATAATGAGCAGTTCTTC. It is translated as CASSWRGGHNEQFF.

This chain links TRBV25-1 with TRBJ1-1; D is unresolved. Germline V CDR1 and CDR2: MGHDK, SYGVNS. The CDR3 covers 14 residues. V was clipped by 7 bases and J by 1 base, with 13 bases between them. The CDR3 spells CASTAGSRNTEAFF. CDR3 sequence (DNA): TGTGCCAGCACGGCGGGCAGTAGGAACACTGAAGCTTTCTTT.

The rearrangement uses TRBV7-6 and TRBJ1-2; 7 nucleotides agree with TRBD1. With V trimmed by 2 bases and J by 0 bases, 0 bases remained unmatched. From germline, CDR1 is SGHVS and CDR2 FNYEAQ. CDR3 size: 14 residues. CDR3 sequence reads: CASSLTGANYGYTF. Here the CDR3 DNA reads TGTGCCAGCAGCTTAACAGGGGCTAACTATGGCTACACCTTC.

Here the CDR3 reads CSGDDGNEQYF. CDR3 nucleotide sequence: TGCAGCGGTGATGACGGGAACGAGCAGTACTTC. The rearrangement uses TRBV29-1 and TRBJ2-7; possibly TRBD2 for D (5 bases). The CDR3 consists of 11 residues. V was cut by 7 bases and J by 5 bases, with 12 bases left in between. CDR1 and CDR2 (germline): SQVTM, ANQGSEA.

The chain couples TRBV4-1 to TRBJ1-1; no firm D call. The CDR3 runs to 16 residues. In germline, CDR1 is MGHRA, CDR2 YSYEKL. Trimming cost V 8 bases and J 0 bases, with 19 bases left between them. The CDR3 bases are TGCGCCAGCCGACCGTATAGAGACATCATGAACACTGAAGCTTTCTTT. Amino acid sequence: CASRPYRDIMNTEAFF.

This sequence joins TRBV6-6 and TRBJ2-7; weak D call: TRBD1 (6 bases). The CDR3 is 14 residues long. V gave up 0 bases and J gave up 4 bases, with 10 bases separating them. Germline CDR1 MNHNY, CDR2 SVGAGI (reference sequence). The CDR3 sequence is CASSYSGGRYEQYF. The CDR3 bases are TGTGCCAGCAGTTACTCAGGGGGTAGGTACGAGCAGTACTTC.

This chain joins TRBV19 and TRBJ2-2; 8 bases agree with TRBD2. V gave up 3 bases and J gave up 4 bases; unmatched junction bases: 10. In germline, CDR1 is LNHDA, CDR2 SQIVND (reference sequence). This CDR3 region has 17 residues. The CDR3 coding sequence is TGTGCCAGTAGTATTATTGCGGGAGGAGGCGGCACCGGGGAGCTGTTTTTT. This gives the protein CASSIIAGGGGTGELFF.

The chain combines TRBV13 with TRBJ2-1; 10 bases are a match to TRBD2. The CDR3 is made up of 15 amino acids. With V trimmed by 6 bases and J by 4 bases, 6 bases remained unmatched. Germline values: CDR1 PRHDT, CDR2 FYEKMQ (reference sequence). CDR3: CASRSGLANYNEQFF. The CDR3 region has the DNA TGTGCCAGCAGATCGGGACTAGCGAATTACAATGAGCAGTTCTTC. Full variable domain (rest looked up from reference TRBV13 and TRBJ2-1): AAGVIQSPRHLIKEKRETATLKCYPIPRHDTVYWYQQGPGQDPQFLISFYEKMQSDKGSIPDRFSAQQFSDYHSELNMSSLELGDSALYFCASRSGLANYNEQFFGPGTRLTVL.

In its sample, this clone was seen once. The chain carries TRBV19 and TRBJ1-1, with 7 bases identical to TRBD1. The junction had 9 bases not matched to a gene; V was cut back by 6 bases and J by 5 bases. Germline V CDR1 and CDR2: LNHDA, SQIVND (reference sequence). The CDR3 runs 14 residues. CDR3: CASRLTGASTEAFF. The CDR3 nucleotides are TGTGCCAGTAGACTTACAGGGGCTTCGACTGAAGCTTTCTTT.

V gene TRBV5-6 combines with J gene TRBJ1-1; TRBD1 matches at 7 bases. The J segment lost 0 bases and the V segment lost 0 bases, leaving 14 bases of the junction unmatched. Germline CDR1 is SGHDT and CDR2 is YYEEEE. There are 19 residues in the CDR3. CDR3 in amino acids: CASSLAIGPEGQMNTEAFF. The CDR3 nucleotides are TGTGCCAGCAGCTTGGCCATAGGCCCAGAGGGACAGATGAACACTGAAGCTTTCTTT.

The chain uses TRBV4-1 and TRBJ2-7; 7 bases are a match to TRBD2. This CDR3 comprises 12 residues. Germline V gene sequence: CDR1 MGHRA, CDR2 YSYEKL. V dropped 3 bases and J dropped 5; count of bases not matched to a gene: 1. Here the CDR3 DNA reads TGCGCCAGCAGCCATCGGGGGGACGAGCAGTACTTC. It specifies CASSHRGDEQYF.

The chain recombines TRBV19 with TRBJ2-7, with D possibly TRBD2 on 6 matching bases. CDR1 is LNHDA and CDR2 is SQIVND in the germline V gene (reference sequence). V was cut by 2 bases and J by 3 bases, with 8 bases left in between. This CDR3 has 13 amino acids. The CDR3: CASSITGVYEQYF. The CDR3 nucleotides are TGTGCCAGTAGTATAACGGGAGTCTACGAGCAGTACTTC.

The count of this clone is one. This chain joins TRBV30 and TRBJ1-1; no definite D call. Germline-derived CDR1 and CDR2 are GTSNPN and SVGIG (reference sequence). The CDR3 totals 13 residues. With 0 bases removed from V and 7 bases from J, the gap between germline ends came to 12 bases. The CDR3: CAWSVPSVGEAFF. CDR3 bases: TGTGCCTGGAGTGTACCTTCCGTGGGTGAAGCTTTCTTT.

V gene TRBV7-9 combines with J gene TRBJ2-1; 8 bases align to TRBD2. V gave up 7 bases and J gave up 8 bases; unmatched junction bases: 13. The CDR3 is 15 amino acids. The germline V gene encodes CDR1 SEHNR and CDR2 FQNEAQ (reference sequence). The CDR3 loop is CASMRPGLDWYEQFF. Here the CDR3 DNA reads TGTGCCAGCATGAGACCGGGACTAGATTGGTATGAGCAGTTCTTC.

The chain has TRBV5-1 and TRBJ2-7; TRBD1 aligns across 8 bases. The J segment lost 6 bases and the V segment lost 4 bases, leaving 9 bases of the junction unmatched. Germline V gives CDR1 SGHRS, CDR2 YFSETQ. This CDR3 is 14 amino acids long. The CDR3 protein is CASSDGQGPAEQYF. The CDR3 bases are TGCGCCAGCAGCGATGGACAGGGCCCCGCCGAGCAGTACTTC.

The CDR3 DNA sequence: TGCGCCAGCAGCTTACGGTGGGCGCCGGCCTACGAGCAGTACTTC. It translates to CASSLRWAPAYEQYF. V usage is TRBV4-1 and J usage is TRBJ2-5; D uncertain. The tail of the sequence fits TRBJ2-7 better, so the J call may be wrong. The CDR3 length is 15 residues. Germline V lookup: CDR1 MGHRA, CDR2 YSYEKL.

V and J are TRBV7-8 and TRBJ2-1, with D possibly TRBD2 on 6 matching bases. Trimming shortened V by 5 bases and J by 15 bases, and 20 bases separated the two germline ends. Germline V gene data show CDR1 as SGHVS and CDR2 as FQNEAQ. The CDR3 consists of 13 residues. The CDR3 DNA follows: TGTGCCAGCAGCGAGGACTACCTGCAAGATCGGTTCTTC. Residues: CASSEDYLQDRFF.

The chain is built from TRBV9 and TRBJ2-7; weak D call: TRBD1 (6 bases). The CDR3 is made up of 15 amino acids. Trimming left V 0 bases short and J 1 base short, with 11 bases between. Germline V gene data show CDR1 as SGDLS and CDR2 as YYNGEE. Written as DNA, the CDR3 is TGTGCCAGCAGCGTAGAAGTAGGGGGATCCTACGAGCAGTACTTC. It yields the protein CASSVEVGGSYEQYF.

The CDR3 reads CASSIVWVSYNEQFF. DNA for the CDR3: TGTGCCAGTAGTATTGTCTGGGTCAGCTACAATGAGCAGTTCTTC. The V gene is TRBV19, the J gene TRBJ2-1, with D uncertain. Germline V gene lookup returns CDR1 LNHDA and CDR2 SQIVND (reference sequence). With 3 bases removed from V and 3 bases from J, the gap between germline ends came to 12 bases. The CDR3 is 15 residues long.

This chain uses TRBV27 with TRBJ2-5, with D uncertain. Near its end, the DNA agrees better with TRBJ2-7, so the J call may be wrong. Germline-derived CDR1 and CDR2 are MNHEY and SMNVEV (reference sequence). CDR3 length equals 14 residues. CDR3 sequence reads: CASSPSTGGYEQYF. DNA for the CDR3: TGTGCCAGCAGTCCCTCGACTGGCGGCTACGAGCAGTACTTC.

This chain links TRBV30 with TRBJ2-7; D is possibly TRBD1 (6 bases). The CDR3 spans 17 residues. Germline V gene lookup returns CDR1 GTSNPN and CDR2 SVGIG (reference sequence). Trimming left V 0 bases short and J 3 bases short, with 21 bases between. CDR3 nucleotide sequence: TGTGCCTGGAGTGTATTTCTTCTACAGGGAAGAGGCTACGAGCAGTACTTC. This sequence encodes CAWSVFLLQGRGYEQYF.

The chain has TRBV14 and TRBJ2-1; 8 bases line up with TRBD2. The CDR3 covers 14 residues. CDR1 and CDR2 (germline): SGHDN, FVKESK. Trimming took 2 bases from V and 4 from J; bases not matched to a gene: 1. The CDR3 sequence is CASSQTSGYNEQFF. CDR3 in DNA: TGTGCCAGCAGCCAAACTAGCGGTTACAATGAGCAGTTCTTC.

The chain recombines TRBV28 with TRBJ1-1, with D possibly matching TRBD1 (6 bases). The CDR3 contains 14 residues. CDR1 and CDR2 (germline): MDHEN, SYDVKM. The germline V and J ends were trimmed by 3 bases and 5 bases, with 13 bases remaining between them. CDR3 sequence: CASSFEQGGTEAFF. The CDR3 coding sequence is TGTGCCAGCAGTTTCGAACAGGGAGGTACTGAAGCTTTCTTT.

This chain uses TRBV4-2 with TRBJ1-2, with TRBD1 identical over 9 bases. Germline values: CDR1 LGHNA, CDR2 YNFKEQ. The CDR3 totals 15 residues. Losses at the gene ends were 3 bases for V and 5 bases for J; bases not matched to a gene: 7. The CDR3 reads CASSQGQGNWYGYTF. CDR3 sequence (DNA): TGTGCCAGCAGCCAGGGACAGGGTAATTGGTATGGCTACACCTTC.

The CDR3 bases are TGCAGCGGGACAGGGGCCCCGGACAATGAGCAGTTCTTC. Translation: CSGTGAPDNEQFF. The V gene is TRBV29-1, the J gene TRBJ2-1; 9 nucleotides align to TRBD1. V lost 7 bases and J lost 5; bases outside the gene matches: 6. Germline V gene sequence: CDR1 SQVTM, CDR2 ANQGSEA. The CDR3 is 13 amino acids.